This T cell receptor (beta chain) emerged from a study of technical replicates of blood from several donors (dated by TCRdb to 2017 to 2019). Library preparation employed the immunoSEQ multiplex PCR assay. Sourced from immuneACCESS, this table was stored by TCRdb with only in-frame sequences that have V and J called. A share of the clones is absent; for the studies checked, an unresolved V gene accounts for under half, and the remainder has no known explanation. This sample gives 79,000 or so clones in total; about 91% of them show up just once. 0.2% to 0.25% of the sample is taken by the ten largest. Comments on this clone: Its antigen has not been determined. Base qualities are not recorded, but no much larger clone differs from it by a single base.

The CDR1 and CDR2 encoded by the germline V gene are MNHNS and SASEGT. The cysteine opens and the phenylalanine closes a CDR3 of 16 amino acids. The sequence is cut down to CDR3 DNA, 48 bases in frame from base 1. After removal of 4 bases from V and 0 bases from J, the junction retains 6 bases not matched to a gene. This sequence originates from a human donor in good health. Sequencing was carried out using T cells isolated from PBMCs. The chain was built from TRBV6-1 and TRBJ1-5, and 7 junction bases match TRBD1. Here the CDR3 is given as CASSGDRAYSNQPQHF. At the DNA level, the sequence is TGTGCCAGCAGTGGAGACAGGGCGTATAGCAATCAGCCCCAGCATTTT.